This passage covers 9 T cell receptor beta chains from one sample sequenced in a study of blood T cells in healthy people across ages (dated by TCRdb to about 2015). Receptors were amplified or captured by 5' RACE. These reads were obtained on an Illumina HiSeq 2500. A second PCR of roughly 7 to 12 cycles was run with a J-beta primer mix and a sample-barcoded 5' primer. The public reads were reprocessed in TCRdb via fastp at Q25 and MiXCR, keeping in-frame beta chains. CDR3 protein sequences are deduplicated, and each keeps its most common genes and DNA. Across this sample there are more than 1 million distinct CDR3 sequences, with under 45% seen only once. 15% to 20% of the sample belongs to the ten largest clones. Material for sequencing was blood. All receptors derive from a woman aged 55-69 years in good health.

V and J are TRBV2 and TRBJ1-2, with TRBD1 identical over 7 bases. V lost 7 bases, J lost 2 bases, and 4 bases stayed unmatched. This CDR3 spans 13 amino acids. Germline V gene lookup returns CDR1 SNHLY and CDR2 FYNNEI. The CDR3 sequence is CASNDRENYGYTF. CDR3 nucleotides: TGTGCCAGCAACGACAGGGAGAACTATGGCTACACCTTC.

The rearrangement uses TRBV29-1 and TRBJ2-7, with D possibly being TRBD1 (5 bases). V was trimmed by 0 bases and J by 7 bases, leaving 19 bases between them. Germline assignment: CDR1 SQVTM and CDR2 ANQGSEA. CDR3 length: 15 residues. The CDR3 sequence is CSVEDLGEGGAEQYF. For the CDR3, the DNA is TGCAGCGTTGAAGACCTAGGGGAAGGCGGCGCTGAGCAGTACTTC.

The chain employs TRBV27 and TRBJ2-3; 11 bases match TRBD2. V lost 1 base, J lost 0 bases, and 6 bases stayed unmatched. In germline, CDR1 is MNHEY, CDR2 SMNVEV (reference sequence). CDR3 length: 18 amino acids. CDR3 nucleotides: TGTGCCAGCAGTTTATTTAGCGGGAGGGCCGCTAGCACAGATACGCAGTATTTT. As protein: CASSLFSGRAASTDTQYF.

The J gene is TRBJ2-1, the V gene TRBV19, with D unresolved. Trimming shortened V by 10 bases and J by 5 bases, and 15 bases separated the two germline ends. There are 13 residues in the CDR3. Germline loops: CDR1 LNHDA, CDR2 SQIVND (reference sequence). In DNA form, the CDR3 reads TGTGCCACTAAGTCCAGGATCCACAATGAGCAGTTCTTC. The encoded protein is CATKSRIHNEQFF.

The chain combines TRBV12-3 or TRBV12-4 with TRBJ1-5, with D hard to call. The CDR3 loop spans 14 amino acids. Trimming removed 1 base at V and 5 bases at J, with 9 bases between. For the CDR3, the DNA is TGTGCCAGCAGTTTAGGGGTGAGAGATCAGCCCCAGCATTTT. It yields the protein CASSLGVRDQPQHF.

This clonotype was counted between two and nine times. The chain couples TRBV20-1 to TRBJ2-1; D unclear. The length of the CDR3 is 15 residues. Per the germline V gene, CDR1 is DFQATT and CDR2 is SNEGSKA (reference sequence). Trimming cost V 3 bases and J 0 bases, with 12 bases left between them. The CDR3 sequence: CSASPDASSYNEQFF. CDR3 in DNA: TGCAGTGCTAGCCCGGACGCAAGCTCCTACAATGAGCAGTTCTTC.

In its sample, this clonotype was seen a few times. The chain uses TRBV20-1 and TRBJ1-2; 7 nucleotides align to TRBD1. The V gene's germline CDR1 is DFQATT and CDR2 SNEGSKA (reference sequence). With V trimmed by 0 bases and J by 8 bases, 18 bases remained unmatched. This CDR3 is 17 amino acids long. The CDR3 DNA sequence: TGCAGTGCTAGAGAAACAGGGGCCGGAGCTGGGGCCATAGGCTACACCTTC. It encodes CSARETGAGAGAIGYTF.

Only a few counts were recorded for this clonotype. The chain is built from TRBV24-1 and TRBJ1-5, with D unresolved. V was shortened by 4 bases and J by 0 bases, with 9 bases between the two germline ends. The CDR3 runs to 15 residues. Germline V gives CDR1 KGHDR, CDR2 SFDVKD. CDR3 coding DNA: TGTGCCACCAGTGAGGTACACAGTAGCAATCAGCCCCAGCATTTT. Its translation is CATSEVHSSNQPQHF.

This clonotype was seen only once. V and J are TRBV20-1 and TRBJ1-1, with no clear D. CDR3 length equals 16 residues. Germline V gives CDR1 DFQATT, CDR2 SNEGSKA (reference sequence). Trimming took off 0 bases at V and 1 base at J, with 15 bases between the two ends. The CDR3 DNA reads as TGCAGTGCTAGAGATCGGCCGGGAGGTTCGAACACTGAAGCTTTCTTT. This codes for CSARDRPGGSNTEAFF.